The present TCR beta chain was sequenced within a study of CD8 T cells in Susac syndrome. cDNA came from about 0.46 to 1 ug RNA primed by random hexamers. TCRdb re-analysed the immunoSEQ multiplex PCR reads in MiXCR, keeping a single row per CDR3 protein. The sample carries approximately 180,000 distinct CDR3 sequences, approximately 96% recorded once. This clonotype was seen a single time. This CDR3 contains 15 residues. Trimming removed 0 bases from V and 13 bases from J; junction bases left unmatched: 8. The germline gives CDR1 LGHNA, CDR2 YNFKEQ. The receptor's source is a human donor with multiple sclerosis. The genes are TRBV4-2 and TRBJ1-6; 8 nucleotides line up with TRBD1. Sequenced material: CD4+ T cells from PBMCs. CDR3 region: CASSQDGTGAVPLHF. The DNA of the CDR3 is TGTGCCAGCAGCCAAGATGGGACAGGAGCGGTTCCCCTCCACTTT.